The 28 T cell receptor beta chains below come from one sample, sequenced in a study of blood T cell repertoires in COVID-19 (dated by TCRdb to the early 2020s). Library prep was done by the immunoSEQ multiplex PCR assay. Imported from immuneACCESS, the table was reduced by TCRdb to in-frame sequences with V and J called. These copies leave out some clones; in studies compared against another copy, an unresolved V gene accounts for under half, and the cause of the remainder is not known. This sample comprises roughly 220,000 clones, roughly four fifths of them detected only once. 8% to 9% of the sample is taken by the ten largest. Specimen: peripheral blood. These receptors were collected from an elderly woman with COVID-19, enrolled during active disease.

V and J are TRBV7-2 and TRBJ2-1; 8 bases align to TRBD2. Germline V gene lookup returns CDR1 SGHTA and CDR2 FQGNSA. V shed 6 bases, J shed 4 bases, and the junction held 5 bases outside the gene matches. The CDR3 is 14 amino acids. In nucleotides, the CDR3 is TGTGCCAGCAGGCCGACTAGCGTTTACAATGAGCAGTTCTTC. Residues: CASRPTSVYNEQFF.

CDR3 coding DNA: TGTGCCAGCAGTTACTCGGATGGGCACACCATATATTTT. Protein sequence: CASSYSDGHTIYF. V and J are TRBV6-5 and TRBJ1-3, with D uncertain. V lost 0 bases and J 8 bases, leaving 8 bases between the germline ends. CDR1 is MNHEY and CDR2 is SVGAGI in the germline V gene. This CDR3 spans 13 amino acids.

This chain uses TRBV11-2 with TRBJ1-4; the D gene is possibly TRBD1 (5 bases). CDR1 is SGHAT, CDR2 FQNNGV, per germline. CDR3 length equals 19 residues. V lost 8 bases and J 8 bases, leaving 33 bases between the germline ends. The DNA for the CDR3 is TGTGCCAGCGCAGGCGGGATCCGGGGCCGGGACTCCGAGGGGGAAAAACTGTTTTTT. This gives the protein CASAGGIRGRDSEGEKLFF.

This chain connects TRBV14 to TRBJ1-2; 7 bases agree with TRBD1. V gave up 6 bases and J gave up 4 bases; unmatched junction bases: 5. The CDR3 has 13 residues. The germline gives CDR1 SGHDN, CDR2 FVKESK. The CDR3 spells CASRRQGSYGYTF. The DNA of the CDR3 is TGTGCCAGCAGGCGACAGGGATCCTATGGCTACACCTTC.

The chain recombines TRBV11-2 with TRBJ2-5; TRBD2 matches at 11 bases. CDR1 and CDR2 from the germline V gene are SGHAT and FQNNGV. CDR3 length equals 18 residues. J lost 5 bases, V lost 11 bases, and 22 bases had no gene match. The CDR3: CALAGNLAGGPARETQYF. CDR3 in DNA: TGTGCCCTAGCCGGGAACCTAGCGGGGGGCCCCGCCCGGGAGACCCAGTACTTC.

CDR3 amino acids: CASSFYGDQETQYF. The CDR3 DNA follows: TGTGCCAGCAGCTTTTACGGGGACCAAGAGACCCAGTACTTC. The chain carries TRBV5-6 and TRBJ2-5; D perhaps matches TRBD2 (5 bases). The CDR3 extends over 14 amino acids. Germline V gives CDR1 SGHDT, CDR2 YYEEEE. Trimming pared 2 bases from V and 0 bases from J, leaving 8 bases between.

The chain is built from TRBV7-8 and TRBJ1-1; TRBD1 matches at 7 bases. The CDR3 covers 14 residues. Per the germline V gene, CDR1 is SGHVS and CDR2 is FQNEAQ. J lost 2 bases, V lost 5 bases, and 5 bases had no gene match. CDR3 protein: CASSRRDSNTEAFF. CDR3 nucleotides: TGTGCCAGCAGCCGTCGGGACAGCAACACTGAAGCTTTCTTT.

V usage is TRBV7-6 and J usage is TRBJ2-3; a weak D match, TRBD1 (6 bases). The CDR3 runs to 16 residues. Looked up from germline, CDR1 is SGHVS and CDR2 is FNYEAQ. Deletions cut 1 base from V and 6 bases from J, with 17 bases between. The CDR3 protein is CASSLDGTLLGDTQYF. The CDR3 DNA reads TGTGCCAGCAGCTTAGACGGGACACTATTGGGGGATACGCAGTATTTT.

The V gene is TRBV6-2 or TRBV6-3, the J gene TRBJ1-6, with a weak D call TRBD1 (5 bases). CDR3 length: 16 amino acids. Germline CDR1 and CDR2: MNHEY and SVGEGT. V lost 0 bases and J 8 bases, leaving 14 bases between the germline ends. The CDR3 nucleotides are TGTGCCAGCAGTTACTCGGGAGGGGCGCGTTATTCACCCCTCCACTTT. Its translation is CASSYSGGARYSPLHF.

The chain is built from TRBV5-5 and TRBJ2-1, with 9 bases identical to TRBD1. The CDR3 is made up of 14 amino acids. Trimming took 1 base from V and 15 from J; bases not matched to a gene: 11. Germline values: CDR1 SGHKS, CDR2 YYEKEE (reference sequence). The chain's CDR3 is CASSLTGGLDLPFF. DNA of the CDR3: TGTGCCAGCAGCTTGACAGGGGGCCTCGATTTACCGTTCTTC.

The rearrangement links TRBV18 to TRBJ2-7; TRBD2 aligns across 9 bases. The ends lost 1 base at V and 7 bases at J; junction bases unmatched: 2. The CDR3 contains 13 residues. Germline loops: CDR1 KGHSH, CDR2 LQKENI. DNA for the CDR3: TGTGCCAGCTCACCACAGCGGGGGGAAGAGCAGTACTTC. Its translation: CASSPQRGEEQYF.

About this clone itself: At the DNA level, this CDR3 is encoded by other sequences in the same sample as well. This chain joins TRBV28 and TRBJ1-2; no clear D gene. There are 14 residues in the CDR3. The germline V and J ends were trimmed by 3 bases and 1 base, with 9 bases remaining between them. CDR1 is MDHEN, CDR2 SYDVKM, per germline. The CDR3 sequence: CASSLATGNYGYTF. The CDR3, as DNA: TGTGCCAGCAGTTTGGCTACGGGTAACTATGGCTACACCTTC.

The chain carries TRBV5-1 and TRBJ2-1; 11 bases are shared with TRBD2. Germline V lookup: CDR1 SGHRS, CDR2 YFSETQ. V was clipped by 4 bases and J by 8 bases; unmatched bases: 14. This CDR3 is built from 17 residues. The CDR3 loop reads CASSPRLAGSVSDEQFF. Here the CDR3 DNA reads TGCGCCAGCAGCCCCCGACTAGCGGGATCGGTATCAGATGAGCAGTTCTTC.

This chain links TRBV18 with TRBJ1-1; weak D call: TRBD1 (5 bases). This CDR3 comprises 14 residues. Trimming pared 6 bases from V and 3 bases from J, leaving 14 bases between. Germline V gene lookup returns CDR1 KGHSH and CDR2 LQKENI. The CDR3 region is CASSDRRGDTEAFF. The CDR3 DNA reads TGTGCCAGCTCTGATAGACGGGGGGACACTGAAGCTTTCTTT. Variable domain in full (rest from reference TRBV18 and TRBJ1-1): NAGVMQNPRHLVRRRGQEARLRCSPMKGHSHVYWYRQLPEEGLKFMVYLQKENIIDESGMPKERFSAEFPKEGPSILRIQQVVRGDSAAYFCASSDRRGDTEAFFGQGTRLTVV.

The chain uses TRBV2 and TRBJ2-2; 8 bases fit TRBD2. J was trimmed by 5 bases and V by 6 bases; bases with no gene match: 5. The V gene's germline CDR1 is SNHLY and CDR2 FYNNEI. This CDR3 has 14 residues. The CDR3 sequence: CASSGGAPTGELFF. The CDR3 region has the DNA TGTGCCAGCAGCGGGGGGGCCCCGACCGGGGAGCTGTTTTTT.

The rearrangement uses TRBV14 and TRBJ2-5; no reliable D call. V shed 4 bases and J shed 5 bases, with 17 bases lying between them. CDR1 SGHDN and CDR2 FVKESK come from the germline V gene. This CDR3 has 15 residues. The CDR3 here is CASSRLTTGFETQYF. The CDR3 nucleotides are TGTGCCAGCAGCCGCCTCACGACTGGCTTTGAGACCCAGTACTTC.

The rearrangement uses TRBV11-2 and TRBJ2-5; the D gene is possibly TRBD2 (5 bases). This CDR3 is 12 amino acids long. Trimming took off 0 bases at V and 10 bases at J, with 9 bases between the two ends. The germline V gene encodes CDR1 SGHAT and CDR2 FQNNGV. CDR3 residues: CASSLDVRGQYF. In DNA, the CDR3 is TGTGCCAGCAGCTTAGATGTCCGGGGCCAGTACTTC.

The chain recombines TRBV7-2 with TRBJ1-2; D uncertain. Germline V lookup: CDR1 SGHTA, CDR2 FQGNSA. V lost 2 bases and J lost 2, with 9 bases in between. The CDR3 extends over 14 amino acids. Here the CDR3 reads CASSLLSANYGYTF. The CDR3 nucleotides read TGTGCCAGCAGCTTACTGTCAGCGAACTATGGCTACACCTTC.

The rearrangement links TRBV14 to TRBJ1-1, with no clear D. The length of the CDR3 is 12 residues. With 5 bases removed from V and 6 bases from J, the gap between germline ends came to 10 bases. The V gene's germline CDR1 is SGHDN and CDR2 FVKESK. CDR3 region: CASSTPAAEAFF. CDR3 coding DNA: TGTGCCAGCAGCACACCCGCAGCTGAAGCTTTCTTT.

CDR3 sequence (DNA): TGTGCCAGCAGCTTTAGAGACAGGGTTAATGAAAAACTGTTTTTT. Translation: CASSFRDRVNEKLFF. V is TRBV9 and J is TRBJ1-4, with 7 bases identical to TRBD1. The CDR3 is 15 residues long. Germline V gene sequence: CDR1 SGDLS, CDR2 YYNGEE. The trim removed 4 bases at V and 4 bases at J, leaving 7 bases unmatched.

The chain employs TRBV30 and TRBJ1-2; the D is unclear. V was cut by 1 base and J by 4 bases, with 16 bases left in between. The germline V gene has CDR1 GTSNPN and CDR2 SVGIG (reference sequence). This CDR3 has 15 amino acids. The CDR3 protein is CAWSALAGIAYGYTF. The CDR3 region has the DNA TGTGCCTGGAGTGCTCTTGCCGGAATAGCCTATGGCTACACCTTC.

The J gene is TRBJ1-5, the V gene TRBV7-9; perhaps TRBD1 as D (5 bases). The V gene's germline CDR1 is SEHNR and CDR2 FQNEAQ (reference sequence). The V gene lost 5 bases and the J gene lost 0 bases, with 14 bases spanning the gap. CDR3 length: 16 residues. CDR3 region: CASSLWGEGSNQPQHF. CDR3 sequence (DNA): TGTGCCAGCAGCCTATGGGGGGAGGGTAGCAATCAGCCCCAGCATTTT.

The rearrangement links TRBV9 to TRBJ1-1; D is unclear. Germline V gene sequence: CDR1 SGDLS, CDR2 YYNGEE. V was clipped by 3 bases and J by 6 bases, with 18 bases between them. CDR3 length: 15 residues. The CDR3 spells CASSEGGSSDAEAFF. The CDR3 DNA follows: TGTGCCAGCAGCGAGGGAGGGTCCTCTGACGCTGAAGCTTTCTTT.

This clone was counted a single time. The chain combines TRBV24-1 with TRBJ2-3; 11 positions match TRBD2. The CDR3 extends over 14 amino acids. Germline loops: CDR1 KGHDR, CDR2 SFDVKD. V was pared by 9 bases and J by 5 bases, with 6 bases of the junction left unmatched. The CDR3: CATSPGLAVDTQYF. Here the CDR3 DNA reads TGTGCCACCTCGCCGGGACTAGCGGTAGATACGCAGTATTTT.

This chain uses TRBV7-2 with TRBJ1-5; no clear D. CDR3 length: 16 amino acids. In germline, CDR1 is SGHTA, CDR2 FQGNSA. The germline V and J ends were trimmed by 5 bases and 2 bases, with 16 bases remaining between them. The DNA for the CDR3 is TGTGCCAGCAGCCCCGGAGGTTTGATGGGCAATCAGCCCCAGCATTTT. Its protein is CASSPGGLMGNQPQHF. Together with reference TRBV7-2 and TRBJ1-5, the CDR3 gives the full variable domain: GAGVSQSPSNKVTEKGKDVELRCDPISGHTALYWYRQSLGQGLEFLIYFQGNSAPDKSGLPSDRFSAERTGGSVSTLTIQRTQQEDSAVYLCASSPGGLMGNQPQHFGDGTRLSIL.

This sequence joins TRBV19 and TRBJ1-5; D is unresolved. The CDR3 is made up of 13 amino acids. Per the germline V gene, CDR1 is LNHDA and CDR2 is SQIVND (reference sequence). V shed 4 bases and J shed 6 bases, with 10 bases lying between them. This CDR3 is CASSRESIQPQHF. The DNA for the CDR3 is TGTGCCAGTAGTAGGGAGTCCATTCAGCCCCAGCATTTT.

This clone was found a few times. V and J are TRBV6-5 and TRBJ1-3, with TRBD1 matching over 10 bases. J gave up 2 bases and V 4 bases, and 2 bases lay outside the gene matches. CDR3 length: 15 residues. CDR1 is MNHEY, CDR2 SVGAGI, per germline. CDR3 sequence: CASSFGTGAGNTIYF. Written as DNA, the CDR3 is TGTGCCAGCAGTTTCGGGACAGGGGCTGGAAACACCATATATTTT.

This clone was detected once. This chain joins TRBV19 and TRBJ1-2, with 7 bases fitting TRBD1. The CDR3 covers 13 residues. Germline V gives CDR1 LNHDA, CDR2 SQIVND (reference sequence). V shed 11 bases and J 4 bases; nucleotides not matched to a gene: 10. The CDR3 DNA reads TGTGCCGGGTCACAGGGGCCTGGCTATGGCTACACCTTC. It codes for CAGSQGPGYGYTF.